The sequence of this T cell receptor (beta chain) was determined in a study of chemoradiotherapy in HPV16-positive cancers. Produced via immunoSEQ multiplex PCR; TCRdb's table is partial and in-frame only. The repertoire holds some 5,200 clones, with around 84% as singletons. Per the germline V gene, CDR1 is SGDLS and CDR2 is YYNGEE. The CDR3 sequence is 17 residues long. The ends were cut back, 4 bases at V and 3 bases at J, with 20 bases in the middle. The sample was collected from a patient who underwent chemoradiotherapy. The chain couples TRBV9 to TRBJ1-3; weak D call: TRBD1 (6 bases). This TCR came from a human donor with HPV-associated anogenital cancer. The CDR3 protein is CASSLQLRGGSGNTIYF. CDR3 in DNA: TGTGCCAGCAGCCTCCAACTTCGGGGGGGCAGTGGAAACACCATATATTTT.